This T cell receptor beta chain was found in a study of shared clonotypes between healthy human individuals. Authors' processing steps: Junction-only sequences without quality scores were provided by ImmunoSEQ, so filtering was different. Sequenced by immunoSEQ multiplex PCR; TCRdb stores in-frame clones only, minus some. That table supplies the V and J calls and clone size; D and trimming were determined from the DNA. The sample contains about 380,000 clones, about 96% of which appear only once. The V end lost 7 bases, the J end lost 3 bases, and 10 bases lay between the germline ends. The CDR3 contains 12 residues. Germline values: CDR1 MNHNS, CDR2 SASEGT. Study-wide results and limits: Only a few donors were included, so the genetic and exposure-history diversity represented was limited.

Worth noting for this clone: Its target is unknown.

The sequenced sample consisted of memory CD8+ T cells sorted from blood. Regarding subset: CD45RO+ cells pooled with CCR7-negative TemRA cells. The receptor was isolated from a man under 40 in good health. The rearrangement links TRBV6-1 to TRBJ2-7; D unresolved. The CDR3 DNA is TGTGCCAGCATCGGCAGACTCTACGAGCAGTACTTC. This gives the protein CASIGRLYEQYF.